This T cell receptor (beta chain) was found in a study of shared clonotypes between healthy human individuals. Generated by immunoSEQ multiplex PCR, the TCRdb table keeps only in-frame clones and is missing some. The sample holds more than 1 million clones, 70% to 80% seen once. CD45RA+ naive and CD45RA-negative memory subsets were separated from CD4+ cells. V shed 2 bases, J shed 4 bases, and the junction held 5 bases outside the gene matches. Looked up from germline, CDR1 is MNHEY and CDR2 is SVGAGI. CDR3 length: 15 residues. The V call is TRBV6-5, the J call TRBJ2-7; 10 bases are a match to TRBD1. Sequencing was performed on memory CD4+ T cells from PBMCs. Subset denoted: CD45RA-negative fraction. This receptor was obtained from a young man in good health. Some clones in this sample may be carry-over from other donors' samples. CDR3 protein: CASSYRDRGQYEQYF. CDR3 DNA: TGTGCCAGCAGTTACCGGGACAGGGGACAGTACGAGCAGTACTTC.